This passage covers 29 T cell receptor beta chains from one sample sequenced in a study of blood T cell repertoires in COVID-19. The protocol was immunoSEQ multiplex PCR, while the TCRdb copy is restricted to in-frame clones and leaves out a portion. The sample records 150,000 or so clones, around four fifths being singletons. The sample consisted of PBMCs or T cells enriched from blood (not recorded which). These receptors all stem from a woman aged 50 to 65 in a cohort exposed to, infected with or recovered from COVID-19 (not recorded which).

CDR3 DNA: TGTGCCACCAGCAGAGATCGACAGATTAATGAAAAACTGTTTTTT. This translates into CATSRDRQINEKLFF. The chain employs TRBV15 and TRBJ1-4, with D possibly TRBD1 on 5 matching bases. Trimming took 0 bases from V and 4 from J, leaving 9 bases between them. The CDR3 extends over 15 amino acids. Per germline, CDR1 LNHNV and CDR2 YYDKDF (reference sequence).

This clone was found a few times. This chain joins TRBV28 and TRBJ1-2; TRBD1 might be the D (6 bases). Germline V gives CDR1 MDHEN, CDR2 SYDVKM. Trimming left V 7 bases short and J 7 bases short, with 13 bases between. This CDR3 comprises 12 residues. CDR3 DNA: TGTGCCAGCACCCGAGGGGGTCTTGGCTACACCTTC. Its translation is CASTRGGLGYTF.

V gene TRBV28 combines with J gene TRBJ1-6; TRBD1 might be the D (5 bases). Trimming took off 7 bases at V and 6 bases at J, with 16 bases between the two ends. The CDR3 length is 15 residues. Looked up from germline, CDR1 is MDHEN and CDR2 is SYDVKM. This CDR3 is CASTNMGGGNSPLHF. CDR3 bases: TGTGCCAGCACTAACATGGGGGGGGGTAATTCACCCCTCCACTTT.

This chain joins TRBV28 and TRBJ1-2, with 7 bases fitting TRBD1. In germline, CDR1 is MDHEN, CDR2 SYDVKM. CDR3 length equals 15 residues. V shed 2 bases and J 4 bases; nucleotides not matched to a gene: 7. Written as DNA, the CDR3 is TGTGCCAGCAGTTTACCCTCGGGACAGCTCTATGGCTACACCTTC. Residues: CASSLPSGQLYGYTF.

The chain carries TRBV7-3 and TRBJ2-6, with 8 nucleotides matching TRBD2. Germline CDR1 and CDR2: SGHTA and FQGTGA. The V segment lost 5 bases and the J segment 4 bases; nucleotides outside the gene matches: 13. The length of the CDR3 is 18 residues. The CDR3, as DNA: TGTGCCAGCAGCCTGATGGAGCGGGAGCTTGGAGGGGCCAACGTCCTGACTTTC. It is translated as CASSLMERELGGANVLTF.

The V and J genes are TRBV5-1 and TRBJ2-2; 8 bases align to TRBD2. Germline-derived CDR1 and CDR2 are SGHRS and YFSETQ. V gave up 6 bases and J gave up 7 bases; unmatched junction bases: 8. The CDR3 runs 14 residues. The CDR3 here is CASTVAGPFGELFF. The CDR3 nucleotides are TGCGCCAGCACGGTAGCGGGGCCTTTCGGGGAGCTGTTTTTT.

CDR3: CASRAQGITEAFF. For the CDR3, the DNA is TGTGCCAGCAGGGCCCAGGGCATCACTGAAGCTTTCTTT. The chain links TRBV27 to TRBJ1-1; tentative D call: TRBD1 (5 bases). This CDR3 has 13 residues. Germline CDR1 reads MNHEY; CDR2 reads SMNVEV (reference sequence). The germline V and J ends were trimmed by 6 bases and 4 bases, with 12 bases remaining between them.

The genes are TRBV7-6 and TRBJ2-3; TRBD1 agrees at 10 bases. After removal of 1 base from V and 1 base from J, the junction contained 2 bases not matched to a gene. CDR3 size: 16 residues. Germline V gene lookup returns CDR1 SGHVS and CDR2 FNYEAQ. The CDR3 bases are TGTGCCAGCAGCTTAGACGGGACAGGGGGCACAGATACGCAGTATTTT. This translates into CASSLDGTGGTDTQYF.

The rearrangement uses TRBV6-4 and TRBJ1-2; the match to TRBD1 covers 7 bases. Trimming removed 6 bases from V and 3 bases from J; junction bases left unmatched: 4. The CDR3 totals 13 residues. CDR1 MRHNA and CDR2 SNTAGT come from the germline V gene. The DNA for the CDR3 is TGTGCCAGCAGCGCCGACAGGGACTATGGCTACACCTTC. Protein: CASSADRDYGYTF.

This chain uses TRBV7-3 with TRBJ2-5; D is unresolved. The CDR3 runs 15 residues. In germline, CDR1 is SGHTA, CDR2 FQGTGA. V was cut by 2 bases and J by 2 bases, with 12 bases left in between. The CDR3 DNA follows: TGTGCCAGCAGCTTATCATCCGGAGCTCAAGAGACCCAGTACTTC. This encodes CASSLSSGAQETQYF. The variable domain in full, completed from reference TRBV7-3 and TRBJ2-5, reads GAGVSQTPSNKVTEKGKYVELRCDPISGHTALYWYRQSLGQGPEFLIYFQGTGAADDSGLPNDRFFAVRPEGSVSTLKIQRTERGDSAVYLCASSLSSGAQETQYFGPGTRLLVL.

The DNA for the CDR3 is TGTGCCAGCAGACCGCCACAGGGGGTTCCCCTGAACACTGAAGCTTTCTTT. Encoded protein: CASRPPQGVPLNTEAFF. The chain combines TRBV28 with TRBJ1-1; TRBD1 aligns across 8 bases. The germline V gene encodes CDR1 MDHEN and CDR2 SYDVKM. J lost 0 bases, V lost 6 bases, and 12 bases had no gene match. CDR3 length: 17 amino acids. The full variable domain, with the rest looked up from reference TRBV28 and TRBJ1-1, is DVKVTQSSRYLVKRTGEKVFLECVQDMDHENMFWYRQDPGLGLRLIYFSYDVKMKEKGDIPEGYSVSREKKERFSLILESASTNQTSMYLCASRPPQGVPLNTEAFFGQGTRLTVV.

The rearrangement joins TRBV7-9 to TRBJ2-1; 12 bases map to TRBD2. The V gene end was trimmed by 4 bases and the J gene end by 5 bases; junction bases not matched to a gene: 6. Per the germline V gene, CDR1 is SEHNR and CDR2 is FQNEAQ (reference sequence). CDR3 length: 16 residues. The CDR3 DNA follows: TGTGCCAGCAGCTGGCCTAGCGGGAGGGCGAACAATGAGCAGTTCTTC. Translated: CASSWPSGRANNEQFF.

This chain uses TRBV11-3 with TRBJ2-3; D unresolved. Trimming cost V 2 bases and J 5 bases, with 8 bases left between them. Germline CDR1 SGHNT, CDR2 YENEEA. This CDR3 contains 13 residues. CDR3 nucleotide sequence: TGTGCCAGCAGCTTAAATTCCGGAGATACGCAGTATTTT. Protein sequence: CASSLNSGDTQYF.

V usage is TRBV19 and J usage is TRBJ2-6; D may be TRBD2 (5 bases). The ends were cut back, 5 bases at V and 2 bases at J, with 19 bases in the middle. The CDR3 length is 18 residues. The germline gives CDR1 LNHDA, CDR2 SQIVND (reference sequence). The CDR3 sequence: CASSPSSSTGTGANVLTF. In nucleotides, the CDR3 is TGTGCCAGTAGTCCCTCATCGTCGACGGGGACTGGGGCCAACGTCCTGACTTTC.

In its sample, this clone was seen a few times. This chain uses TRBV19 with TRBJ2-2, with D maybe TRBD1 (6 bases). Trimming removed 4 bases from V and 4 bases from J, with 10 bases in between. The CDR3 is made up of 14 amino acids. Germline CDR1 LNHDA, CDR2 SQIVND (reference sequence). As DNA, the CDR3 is TGTGCCAGTAGTACCGACAGGATCACCGGGGAGCTGTTTTTT. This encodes CASSTDRITGELFF. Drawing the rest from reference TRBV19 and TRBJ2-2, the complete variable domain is DGGITQSPKYLFRKEGQNVTLSCEQNLNHDAMYWYRQDPGQGLRLIYYSQIVNDFQKGDIAEGYSVSREKKESFPLTVTSAQKNPTAFYLCASSTDRITGELFFGEGSRLTVL.

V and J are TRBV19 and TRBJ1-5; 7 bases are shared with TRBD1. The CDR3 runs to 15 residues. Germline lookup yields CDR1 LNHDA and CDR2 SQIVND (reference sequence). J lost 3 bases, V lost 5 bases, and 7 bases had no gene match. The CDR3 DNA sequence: TGTGCCAGTAGTTCCCACAGGGGCGACAATCAGCCCCAGCATTTT. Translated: CASSSHRGDNQPQHF.

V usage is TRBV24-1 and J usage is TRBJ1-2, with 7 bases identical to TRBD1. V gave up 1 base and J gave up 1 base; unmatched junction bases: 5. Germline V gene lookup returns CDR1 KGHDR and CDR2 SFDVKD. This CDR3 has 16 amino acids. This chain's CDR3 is CATSDFRAGGNYGYTF. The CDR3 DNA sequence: TGTGCCACCAGTGATTTTAGGGCAGGGGGTAACTATGGCTACACCTTC.

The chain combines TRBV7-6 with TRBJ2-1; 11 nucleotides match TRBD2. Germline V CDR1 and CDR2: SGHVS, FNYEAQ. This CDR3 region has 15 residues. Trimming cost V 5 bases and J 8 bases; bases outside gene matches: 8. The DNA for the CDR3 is TGTGCCAGCAGCCCCCCCGGACTAGCGGGCCATGAGCAGTTCTTC. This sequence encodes CASSPPGLAGHEQFF.

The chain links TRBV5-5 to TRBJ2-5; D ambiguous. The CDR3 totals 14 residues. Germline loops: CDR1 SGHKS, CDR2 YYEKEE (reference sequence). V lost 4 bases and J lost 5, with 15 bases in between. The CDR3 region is CASSAPHGRETQYF. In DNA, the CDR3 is TGTGCCAGCAGCGCCCCTCATGGGCGTGAGACCCAGTACTTC.

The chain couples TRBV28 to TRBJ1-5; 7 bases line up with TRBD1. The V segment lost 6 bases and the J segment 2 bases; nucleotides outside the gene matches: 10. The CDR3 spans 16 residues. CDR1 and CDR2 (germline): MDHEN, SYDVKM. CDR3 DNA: TGTGCCAGCAGGGACCTACAGGGGATGGGCAATCAGCCCCAGCATTTT. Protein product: CASRDLQGMGNQPQHF.

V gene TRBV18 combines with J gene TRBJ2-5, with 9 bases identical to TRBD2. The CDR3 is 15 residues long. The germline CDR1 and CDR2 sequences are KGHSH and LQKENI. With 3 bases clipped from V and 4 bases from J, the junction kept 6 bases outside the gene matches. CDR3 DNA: TGTGCCAGCTCACCTCGCGGGGGGGCCAGAGAGACCCAGTACTTC. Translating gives CASSPRGGARETQYF.

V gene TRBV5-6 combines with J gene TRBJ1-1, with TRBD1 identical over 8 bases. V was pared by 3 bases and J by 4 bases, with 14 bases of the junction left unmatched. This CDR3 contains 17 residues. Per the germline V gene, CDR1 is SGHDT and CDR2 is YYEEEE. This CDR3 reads CASSWGFDRGLSTEAFF. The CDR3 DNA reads TGTGCCAGCAGCTGGGGGTTCGACAGGGGATTGAGCACTGAAGCTTTCTTT.

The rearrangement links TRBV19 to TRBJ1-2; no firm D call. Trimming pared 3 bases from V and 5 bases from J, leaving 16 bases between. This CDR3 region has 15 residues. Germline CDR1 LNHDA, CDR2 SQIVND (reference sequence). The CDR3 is CASSITASAYYGYTF. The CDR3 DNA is TGTGCCAGTAGTATTACGGCCAGCGCTTATTATGGCTACACCTTC.

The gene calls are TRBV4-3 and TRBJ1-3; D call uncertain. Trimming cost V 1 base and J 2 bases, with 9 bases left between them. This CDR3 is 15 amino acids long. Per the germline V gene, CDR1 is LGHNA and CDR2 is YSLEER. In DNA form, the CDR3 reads TGCGCCAGCAGCCAAGGTCCAGGAACTGGAAACACCATATATTTT. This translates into CASSQGPGTGNTIYF.

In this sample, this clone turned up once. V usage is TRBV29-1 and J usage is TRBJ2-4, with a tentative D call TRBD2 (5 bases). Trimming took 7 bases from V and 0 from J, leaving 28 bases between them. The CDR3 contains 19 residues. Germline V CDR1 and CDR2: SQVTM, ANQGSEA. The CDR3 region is CSALGFVDRSGLAKNIQYF. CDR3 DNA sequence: TGCAGCGCATTGGGATTCGTAGATCGGAGTGGACTAGCCAAAAACATTCAGTACTTC.

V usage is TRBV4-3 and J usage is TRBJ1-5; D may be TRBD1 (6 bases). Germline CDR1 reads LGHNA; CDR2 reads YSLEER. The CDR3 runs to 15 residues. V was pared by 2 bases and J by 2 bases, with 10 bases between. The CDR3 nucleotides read TGCGCCAGCAGCCAACACCGGACAGGCAATCAGCCCCAGCATTTT. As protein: CASSQHRTGNQPQHF.

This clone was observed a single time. For the CDR3, the DNA is TGTGCCAGCAGCCTGGACAGGGGTTTCCCTGAAGCTTTCTTT. The encoded protein is CASSLDRGFPEAFF. This chain joins TRBV7-9 and TRBJ1-1; the match to TRBD1 covers 9 bases. CDR3 length equals 14 residues. From germline, CDR1 is SEHNR and CDR2 FQNEAQ (reference sequence). The ends lost 5 bases at V and 6 bases at J; junction bases unmatched: 7.

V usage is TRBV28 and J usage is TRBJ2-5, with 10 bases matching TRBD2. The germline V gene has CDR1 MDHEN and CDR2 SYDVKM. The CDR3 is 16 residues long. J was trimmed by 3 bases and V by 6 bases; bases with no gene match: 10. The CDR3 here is CASSPWVLAGEETQYF. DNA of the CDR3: TGTGCCAGCAGCCCCTGGGTTCTAGCGGGAGAAGAGACCCAGTACTTC.

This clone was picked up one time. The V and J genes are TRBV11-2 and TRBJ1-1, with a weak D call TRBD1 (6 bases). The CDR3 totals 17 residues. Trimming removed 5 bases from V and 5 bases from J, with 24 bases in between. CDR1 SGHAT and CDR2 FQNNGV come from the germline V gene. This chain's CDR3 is CASSGISGALRGTEAFF. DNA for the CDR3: TGTGCCAGCAGCGGAATCTCAGGGGCCCTCCGGGGAACTGAAGCTTTCTTT.